This TCR beta chain was identified during a study of metastatic and nonmetastatic thyroid tumors. MiXCR reprocessed the PCR reads for TCRdb. The sample carries around 5,000 clones, under 30% recorded once. This clone was picked up one time. This may be a read error, as it is one base from a much larger clone. Within the sample, other DNA sequences also encode this same CDR3. The germline V and J ends were trimmed by 5 bases and 3 bases, with 12 bases remaining between them. The CDR3 runs to 13 residues. Germline V gene data show CDR1 as SGHRS and CDR2 as YFSETQ. Every patient underwent thyroid surgery untreated.

This clonotype was sampled from a female donor with papillary thyroid cancer or a benign thyroid nodule (not recorded which). Some clones in this sample may be carry-over from other donors' samples. Specimen: adjacent normal tissue. The genes are TRBV5-1 and TRBJ2-7, with a tentative D call TRBD2 (6 bases). The CDR3 region is CASRGGAGYEQYF. DNA for the CDR3: TGCGCCAGCAGGGGCGGGGCCGGCTACGAGCAGTACTTC.